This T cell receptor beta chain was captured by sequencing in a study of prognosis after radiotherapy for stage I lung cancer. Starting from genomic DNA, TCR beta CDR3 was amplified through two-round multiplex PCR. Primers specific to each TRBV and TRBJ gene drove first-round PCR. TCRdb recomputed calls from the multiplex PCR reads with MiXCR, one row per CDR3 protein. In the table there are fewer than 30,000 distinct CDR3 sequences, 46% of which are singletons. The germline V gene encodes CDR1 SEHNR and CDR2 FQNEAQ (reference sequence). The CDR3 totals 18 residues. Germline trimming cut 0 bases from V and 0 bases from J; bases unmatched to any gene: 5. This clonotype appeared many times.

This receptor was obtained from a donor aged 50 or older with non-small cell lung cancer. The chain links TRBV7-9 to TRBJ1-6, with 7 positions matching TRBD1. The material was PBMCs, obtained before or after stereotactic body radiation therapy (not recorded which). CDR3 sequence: CASSLAGTVSSYNSPLHF. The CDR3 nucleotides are TGTGCCAGCAGCTTAGCGGGGACAGTGAGCTCCTATAATTCACCCCTCCACTTT.